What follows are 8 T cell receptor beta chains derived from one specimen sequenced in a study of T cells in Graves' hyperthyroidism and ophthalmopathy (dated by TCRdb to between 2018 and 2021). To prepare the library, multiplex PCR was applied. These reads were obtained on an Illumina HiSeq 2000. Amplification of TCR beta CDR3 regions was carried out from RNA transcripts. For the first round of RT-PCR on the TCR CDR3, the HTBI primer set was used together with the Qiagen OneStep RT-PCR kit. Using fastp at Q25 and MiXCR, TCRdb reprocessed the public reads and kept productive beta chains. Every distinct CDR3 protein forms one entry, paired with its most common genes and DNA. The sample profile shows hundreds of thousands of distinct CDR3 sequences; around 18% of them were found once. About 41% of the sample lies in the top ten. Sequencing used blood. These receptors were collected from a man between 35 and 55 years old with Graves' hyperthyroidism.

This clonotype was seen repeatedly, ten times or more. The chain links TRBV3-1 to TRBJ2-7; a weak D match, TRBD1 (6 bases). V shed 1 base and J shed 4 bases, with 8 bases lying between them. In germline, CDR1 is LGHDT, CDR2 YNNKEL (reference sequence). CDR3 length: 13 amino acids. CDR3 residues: CASSQGRGYEQYF. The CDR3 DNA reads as TGTGCCAGCAGCCAAGGCAGGGGATACGAGCAGTACTTC.

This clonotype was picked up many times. This CDR3 is CASSSGQGRDTQYF. DNA for the CDR3: TGTGCCAGCAGTTCGGGACAGGGTAGGGATACGCAGTATTTT. This rearrangement joins TRBV27 to TRBJ2-3, with 9 bases identical to TRBD1. Germline V gene sequence: CDR1 MNHEY, CDR2 SMNVEV (reference sequence). Germline trimming cut 4 bases from V and 6 bases from J; bases unmatched to any gene: 5. The CDR3 contains 14 residues.

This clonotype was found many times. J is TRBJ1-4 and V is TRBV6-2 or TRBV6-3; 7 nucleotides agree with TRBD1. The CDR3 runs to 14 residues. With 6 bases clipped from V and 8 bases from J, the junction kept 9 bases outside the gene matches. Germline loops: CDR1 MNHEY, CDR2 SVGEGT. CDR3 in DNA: TGTGCCAGCAGGTGGGACAGAAGCCGCGAAAAACTGTTTTTT. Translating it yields CASRWDRSREKLFF.

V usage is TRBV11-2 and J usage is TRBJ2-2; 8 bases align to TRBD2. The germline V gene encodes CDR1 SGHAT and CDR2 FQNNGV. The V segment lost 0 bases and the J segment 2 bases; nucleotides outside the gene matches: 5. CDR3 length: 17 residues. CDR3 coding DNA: TGTGCCAGCAGCTTAGAAAAAGTAGCGGGAAACACCGGGGAGCTGTTTTTT. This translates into CASSLEKVAGNTGELFF.

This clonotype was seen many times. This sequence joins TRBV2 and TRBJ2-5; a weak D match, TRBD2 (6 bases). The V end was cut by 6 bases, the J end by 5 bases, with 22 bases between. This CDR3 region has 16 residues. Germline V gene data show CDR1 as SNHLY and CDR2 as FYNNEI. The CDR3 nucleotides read TGTGCCAGCAGGTCCCAATTAGGGAGGACCTCTGAGACCCAGTACTTC. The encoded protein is CASRSQLGRTSETQYF.

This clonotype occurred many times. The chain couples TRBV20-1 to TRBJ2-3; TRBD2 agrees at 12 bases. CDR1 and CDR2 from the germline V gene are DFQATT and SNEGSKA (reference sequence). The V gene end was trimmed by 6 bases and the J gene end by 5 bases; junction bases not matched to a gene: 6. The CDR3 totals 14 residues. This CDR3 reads CSAKTSGGLDTQYF. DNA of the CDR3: TGCAGTGCAAAGACTAGCGGGGGTTTAGATACGCAGTATTTT.

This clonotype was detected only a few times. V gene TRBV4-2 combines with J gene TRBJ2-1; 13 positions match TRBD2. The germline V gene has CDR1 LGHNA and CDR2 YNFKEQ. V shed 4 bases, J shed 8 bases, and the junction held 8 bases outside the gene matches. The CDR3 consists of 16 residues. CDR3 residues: CASSLGLAGVMDEQFF. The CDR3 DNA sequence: TGTGCCAGCAGCCTTGGACTAGCGGGGGTCATGGATGAGCAGTTCTTC.

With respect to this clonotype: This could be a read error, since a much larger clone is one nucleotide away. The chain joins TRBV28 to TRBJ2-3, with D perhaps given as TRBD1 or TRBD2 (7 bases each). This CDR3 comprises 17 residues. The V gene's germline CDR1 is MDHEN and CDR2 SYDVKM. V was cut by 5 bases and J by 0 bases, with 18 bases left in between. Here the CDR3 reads CASSRGGDRTSTDTQYF. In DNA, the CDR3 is TGTGCCAGCAGTCGGGGAGGGGACAGAACTAGCACAGATACGCAGTATTTT.